The rows below give T cell receptor beta chains drawn from one sample of a study of CD8+ T cells in alopecia areata. Method: immunoSEQ multiplex PCR; TCRdb's copy keeps in-frame clones and lacks some. The sample lists a few hundred thousand clones, 56% occurring once. The sequenced sample was CD8+ T cells sorted from blood. These receptor sequences come from a human donor in good health. Both conserved end residues are part of each CDR3. The D gene is left open where the match is weak. Not every row has a clone size; where given, it reads once, few, many or a size class.

clone_size cdr3_length j_call d_call v_call cdr3_nt cdr3_aa
few 16 TRBJ2-3 NA TRBV2 TGTGCCAGCACCAACCGGGACATCGGCCACACAGATACGCAGTATTTT CASTNRDIGHTDTQYF
once 15 TRBJ2-7 NA TRBV2 TGTGCCAGCAGTGAATACGTCGTCCTCTCCTACGAGCAGTACTTC CASSEYVVLSYEQYF
NA 11 TRBJ1-2 NA TRBV25-1 TGTGCCAGCGAGGGGGGCGATGGCTACACCTTC CASEGGDGYTF
NA 15 TRBJ2-3 TRBD2 TRBV2 TGTGCCAGCAGCGCTCATAGCGGGGGCGCAGATACGCAGTATTTT CASSAHSGGADTQYF
NA 13 TRBJ2-1 TRBD2 TRBV2 TGTGCCATCCCCAGGACTAGCGGGGGGGAGCAGTTCTTC CAIPRTSGGEQFF
few 15 TRBJ2-7 TRBD1 TRBV7-8 TGTGCCAGCAGCTTAGGCGGGACAGGGTCCTACGAGCAGTACTTC CASSLGGTGSYEQYF
NA 15 TRBJ2-1 TRBD1 TRBV5-1 TGCGCCAGCAGCGGGACAGGGGTCCGAGACAATGAGCAGTTCTTC CASSGTGVRDNEQFF
NA 15 TRBJ2-7 NA TRBV11-2 TGTGCCAGCAGCTTCGTTGGGGGACCCTCCTACGAGCAGTACTTC CASSFVGGPSYEQYF
NA 13 TRBJ2-3 NA TRBV9 TGTGCCAGCAGCGTAGACAAGAGGGATACGCAGTATTTT CASSVDKRDTQYF
NA 15 TRBJ1-6 NA TRBV5-6 TGTGCCAGCAGCTCATCGGCCGTCGCTAATTCACCCCTCCACTTT CASSSSAVANSPLHF
NA 11 TRBJ2-7 NA TRBV30 TGTGCCTGGGACGTGATCGGGGAGCAGTACTTC CAWDVIGEQYF
NA 13 TRBJ1-2 NA TRBV4-1 TGCGCCAGCAGCCACCTGACAGACTATGGCTACACCTTC CASSHLTDYGYTF
few 12 TRBJ1-5 NA TRBV29-1 TGCAGCGTTTGGACATCGGGTCAGCCCCAGCATTTT CSVWTSGQPQHF
few 12 TRBJ2-3 NA TRBV5-1 TGCGCCAGCAGCTTGAACACAGATACGCAGTATTTT CASSLNTDTQYF
once 15 TRBJ1-1 NA TRBV6-5 TGTGCCAGCAGTTACTCGGGAACCGTGGGAACTGAAGCTTTCTTT CASSYSGTVGTEAFF
NA 14 TRBJ2-2 NA TRBV7-2 TGTGCCAGCAGCTTAATTGGGCAGGCCGGGGAGCTGTTTTTT CASSLIGQAGELFF
NA 15 TRBJ2-1 NA TRBV7-6 TGTGCCAGCAGCCCGAGGGGGGGAGGAAACAATGAGCAGTTCTTC CASSPRGGGNNEQFF
few 14 TRBJ2-5 NA TRBV5-6 TGTGCCAGCAGCGACCCGGGATCAAAAGAGACCCAGTACTTC CASSDPGSKETQYF
once 13 TRBJ1-1 TRBD1 TRBV9 TGTGCCAGCAGCGCCCCGAGGACAGGGGAAGCTTTCTTT CASSAPRTGEAFF
few 12 TRBJ1-1 NA TRBV2 TGTGCCAGCATCGGGGGGTACACTGAAGCTTTCTTT CASIGGYTEAFF
NA 14 TRBJ2-7 NA TRBV30 TGTGCCTGGAGTCACACAGGGTTTTCCTACGAGCAGTACTTC CAWSHTGFSYEQYF
NA 15 TRBJ2-5 NA TRBV4-1 TGCGCCAGCAGCCAAGCCGTTCGAGGGCAGGAGACCCAGTACTTC CASSQAVRGQETQYF
NA 15 TRBJ2-2 TRBD1 TRBV9 TGTGCCAGCAGCGTAGACGACAGGGCATCCGGGGAGCTGTTTTTT CASSVDDRASGELFF
NA 15 TRBJ1-5 NA TRBV29-1 TGCAGCGTTGGAAACGGGACATATAGCAATCAGCCCCAGCATTTT CSVGNGTYSNQPQHF
few 14 TRBJ1-2 NA TRBV14 TGTGCCAGCAGCCAAGACTTGGGGGGCTATGGCTACACCTTC CASSQDLGGYGYTF
NA 15 TRBJ2-1 TRBD2 TRBV13 TGTGCCAGCAGCCCCCGACTAGCGGGGGGGAATGAGCAGTTCTTC CASSPRLAGGNEQFF
NA 15 TRBJ2-3 NA TRBV11-2 TGTGCCAGCAGCGCCAACGTTGCCCTACGGGATACGCAGTATTTT CASSANVALRDTQYF
NA 14 TRBJ2-1 TRBD2 TRBV5-4 TGTGCCAGCAGCTTTAGCGGGGGAAGGACTGAGCAGTTCTTC CASSFSGGRTEQFF
NA 15 TRBJ2-5 NA TRBV25-1 TGTGCCAGCAGTGAATCCGGCACTGCCGAAGAGACCCAGTACTTC CASSESGTAEETQYF
NA 14 TRBJ1-2 TRBD1 TRBV27 TGTGCCAGCAGTTTGCAGGGGGGGGACTATGGCTACACCTTC CASSLQGGDYGYTF
few 13 TRBJ1-5 NA TRBV7-9 TGTGCCAGCAGCCCGGGCAGAGATCAGCCCCAGCATTTT CASSPGRDQPQHF
NA 13 TRBJ2-5 NA TRBV2 TGTGCCAGCAGTGTAATTATACAAGAGACCCAGTACTTC CASSVIIQETQYF
NA 15 TRBJ1-6 NA TRBV5-6 TGTGCCAGCAGCTTGGAGGTAGGGGTTGAATCACCCCTCCACTTT CASSLEVGVESPLHF
NA 19 TRBJ2-2 TRBD2 TRBV11-2 TGTGCCAGCAGCTTACCCGACGGGACTAGCGGGGGGGCCGTCGGGGAGCTGTTTTTT CASSLPDGTSGGAVGELFF
NA 15 TRBJ1-5 NA TRBV2 TGTGCCAGCAGTGAGGACACCTCAGGCAATCAGCCCCAGCATTTT CASSEDTSGNQPQHF
NA 13 TRBJ1-1 TRBD1 TRBV7-3 TGTGCCAGCAGCCCAACAGGGGGCACTGAAGCTTTCTTT CASSPTGGTEAFF
NA 15 TRBJ2-7 TRBD1 TRBV7-9 TGTGCCAGCAGCCCCCCCGGGACAGGGGACTACGAGCAGTACTTC CASSPPGTGDYEQYF
NA 16 TRBJ2-2 TRBD1 TRBV5-1 TGCGCCAGCAGCTTGGCACAGGGGGCGAACACCGGGGAGCTGTTTTTT CASSLAQGANTGELFF
NA 15 TRBJ1-2 NA TRBV5-1 TGCGCCAGCAGCTTGGAATCACCTGACCTGGATGGCTACACCTTC CASSLESPDLDGYTF
NA 14 TRBJ1-5 NA TRBV13 TGTGCCAGCAGCCCGCAGGGGTTCAATCAGCCCCAGCATTTT CASSPQGFNQPQHF
NA 16 TRBJ1-2 NA TRBV5-4 TGTGCCAGCAGCCCTTTTACTTCGGACACCAACTATGGCTACACCTTC CASSPFTSDTNYGYTF
NA 12 TRBJ2-7 NA TRBV4-1 TGCGCCAGCAGCCTTCCCGGCTACGAGCAGTACTTC CASSLPGYEQYF
once 14 TRBJ1-2 NA TRBV5-6 TGTGCCAGCAGCTTGGGAAGCGGAGGAGATGGCTACACCTTC CASSLGSGGDGYTF
NA 15 TRBJ2-3 TRBD1 TRBV2 TGTGCCAGCAGTGAAGCCTTGGGACAGGAGGTTACGCAGTATTTT CASSEALGQEVTQYF
NA 19 TRBJ1-5 NA TRBV21-1 TGTGCCAGCAGCAGGGGCCCATCTCGGGCCGGGGGGTGCAATCAGCCCCAGCATTTT CASSRGPSRAGGCNQPQHF
few 15 TRBJ1-2 TRBD1 TRBV25-1 TGTGCCAGCAGTGAATCGTGGGGACAGAACTATGGCTACACCTTC CASSESWGQNYGYTF
NA 12 TRBJ1-2 NA TRBV11-2 TGTGCCAGCAGCCCCCCGGCCTATGGCTACACCTTC CASSPPAYGYTF
few 15 TRBJ2-4 NA TRBV5-4 TGTGCCAGCAGCTTGTGGGAGGGACAGTCGGACATTCAGTACTTC CASSLWEGQSDIQYF
NA 15 TRBJ1-1 TRBD1 TRBV6-5 TGTGCCAGCCATGTCCGACAGGGAAAGAACACTGAAGCTTTCTTT CASHVRQGKNTEAFF
once 12 TRBJ1-4 NA TRBV30 TGTGCCTTCCTCCGGGACGCGGAAAAACTGTTTTTT CAFLRDAEKLFF
NA 14 TRBJ2-1 TRBD2 TRBV27 TGTGCCAGCAGTTTCCTAGCGGCCTCCGGTGAGCAGTTCTTC CASSFLAASGEQFF
NA 15 TRBJ2-1 TRBD2 TRBV5-6 TGTGCCAGCAGCTTTCACACTAGCGGTTTAGGTGAGCAGTTCTTC CASSFHTSGLGEQFF
NA 13 TRBJ2-7 NA TRBV9 TGTGCCAGCAGCGTAGGTTCCCATGGCGAGCAGTACTTC CASSVGSHGEQYF